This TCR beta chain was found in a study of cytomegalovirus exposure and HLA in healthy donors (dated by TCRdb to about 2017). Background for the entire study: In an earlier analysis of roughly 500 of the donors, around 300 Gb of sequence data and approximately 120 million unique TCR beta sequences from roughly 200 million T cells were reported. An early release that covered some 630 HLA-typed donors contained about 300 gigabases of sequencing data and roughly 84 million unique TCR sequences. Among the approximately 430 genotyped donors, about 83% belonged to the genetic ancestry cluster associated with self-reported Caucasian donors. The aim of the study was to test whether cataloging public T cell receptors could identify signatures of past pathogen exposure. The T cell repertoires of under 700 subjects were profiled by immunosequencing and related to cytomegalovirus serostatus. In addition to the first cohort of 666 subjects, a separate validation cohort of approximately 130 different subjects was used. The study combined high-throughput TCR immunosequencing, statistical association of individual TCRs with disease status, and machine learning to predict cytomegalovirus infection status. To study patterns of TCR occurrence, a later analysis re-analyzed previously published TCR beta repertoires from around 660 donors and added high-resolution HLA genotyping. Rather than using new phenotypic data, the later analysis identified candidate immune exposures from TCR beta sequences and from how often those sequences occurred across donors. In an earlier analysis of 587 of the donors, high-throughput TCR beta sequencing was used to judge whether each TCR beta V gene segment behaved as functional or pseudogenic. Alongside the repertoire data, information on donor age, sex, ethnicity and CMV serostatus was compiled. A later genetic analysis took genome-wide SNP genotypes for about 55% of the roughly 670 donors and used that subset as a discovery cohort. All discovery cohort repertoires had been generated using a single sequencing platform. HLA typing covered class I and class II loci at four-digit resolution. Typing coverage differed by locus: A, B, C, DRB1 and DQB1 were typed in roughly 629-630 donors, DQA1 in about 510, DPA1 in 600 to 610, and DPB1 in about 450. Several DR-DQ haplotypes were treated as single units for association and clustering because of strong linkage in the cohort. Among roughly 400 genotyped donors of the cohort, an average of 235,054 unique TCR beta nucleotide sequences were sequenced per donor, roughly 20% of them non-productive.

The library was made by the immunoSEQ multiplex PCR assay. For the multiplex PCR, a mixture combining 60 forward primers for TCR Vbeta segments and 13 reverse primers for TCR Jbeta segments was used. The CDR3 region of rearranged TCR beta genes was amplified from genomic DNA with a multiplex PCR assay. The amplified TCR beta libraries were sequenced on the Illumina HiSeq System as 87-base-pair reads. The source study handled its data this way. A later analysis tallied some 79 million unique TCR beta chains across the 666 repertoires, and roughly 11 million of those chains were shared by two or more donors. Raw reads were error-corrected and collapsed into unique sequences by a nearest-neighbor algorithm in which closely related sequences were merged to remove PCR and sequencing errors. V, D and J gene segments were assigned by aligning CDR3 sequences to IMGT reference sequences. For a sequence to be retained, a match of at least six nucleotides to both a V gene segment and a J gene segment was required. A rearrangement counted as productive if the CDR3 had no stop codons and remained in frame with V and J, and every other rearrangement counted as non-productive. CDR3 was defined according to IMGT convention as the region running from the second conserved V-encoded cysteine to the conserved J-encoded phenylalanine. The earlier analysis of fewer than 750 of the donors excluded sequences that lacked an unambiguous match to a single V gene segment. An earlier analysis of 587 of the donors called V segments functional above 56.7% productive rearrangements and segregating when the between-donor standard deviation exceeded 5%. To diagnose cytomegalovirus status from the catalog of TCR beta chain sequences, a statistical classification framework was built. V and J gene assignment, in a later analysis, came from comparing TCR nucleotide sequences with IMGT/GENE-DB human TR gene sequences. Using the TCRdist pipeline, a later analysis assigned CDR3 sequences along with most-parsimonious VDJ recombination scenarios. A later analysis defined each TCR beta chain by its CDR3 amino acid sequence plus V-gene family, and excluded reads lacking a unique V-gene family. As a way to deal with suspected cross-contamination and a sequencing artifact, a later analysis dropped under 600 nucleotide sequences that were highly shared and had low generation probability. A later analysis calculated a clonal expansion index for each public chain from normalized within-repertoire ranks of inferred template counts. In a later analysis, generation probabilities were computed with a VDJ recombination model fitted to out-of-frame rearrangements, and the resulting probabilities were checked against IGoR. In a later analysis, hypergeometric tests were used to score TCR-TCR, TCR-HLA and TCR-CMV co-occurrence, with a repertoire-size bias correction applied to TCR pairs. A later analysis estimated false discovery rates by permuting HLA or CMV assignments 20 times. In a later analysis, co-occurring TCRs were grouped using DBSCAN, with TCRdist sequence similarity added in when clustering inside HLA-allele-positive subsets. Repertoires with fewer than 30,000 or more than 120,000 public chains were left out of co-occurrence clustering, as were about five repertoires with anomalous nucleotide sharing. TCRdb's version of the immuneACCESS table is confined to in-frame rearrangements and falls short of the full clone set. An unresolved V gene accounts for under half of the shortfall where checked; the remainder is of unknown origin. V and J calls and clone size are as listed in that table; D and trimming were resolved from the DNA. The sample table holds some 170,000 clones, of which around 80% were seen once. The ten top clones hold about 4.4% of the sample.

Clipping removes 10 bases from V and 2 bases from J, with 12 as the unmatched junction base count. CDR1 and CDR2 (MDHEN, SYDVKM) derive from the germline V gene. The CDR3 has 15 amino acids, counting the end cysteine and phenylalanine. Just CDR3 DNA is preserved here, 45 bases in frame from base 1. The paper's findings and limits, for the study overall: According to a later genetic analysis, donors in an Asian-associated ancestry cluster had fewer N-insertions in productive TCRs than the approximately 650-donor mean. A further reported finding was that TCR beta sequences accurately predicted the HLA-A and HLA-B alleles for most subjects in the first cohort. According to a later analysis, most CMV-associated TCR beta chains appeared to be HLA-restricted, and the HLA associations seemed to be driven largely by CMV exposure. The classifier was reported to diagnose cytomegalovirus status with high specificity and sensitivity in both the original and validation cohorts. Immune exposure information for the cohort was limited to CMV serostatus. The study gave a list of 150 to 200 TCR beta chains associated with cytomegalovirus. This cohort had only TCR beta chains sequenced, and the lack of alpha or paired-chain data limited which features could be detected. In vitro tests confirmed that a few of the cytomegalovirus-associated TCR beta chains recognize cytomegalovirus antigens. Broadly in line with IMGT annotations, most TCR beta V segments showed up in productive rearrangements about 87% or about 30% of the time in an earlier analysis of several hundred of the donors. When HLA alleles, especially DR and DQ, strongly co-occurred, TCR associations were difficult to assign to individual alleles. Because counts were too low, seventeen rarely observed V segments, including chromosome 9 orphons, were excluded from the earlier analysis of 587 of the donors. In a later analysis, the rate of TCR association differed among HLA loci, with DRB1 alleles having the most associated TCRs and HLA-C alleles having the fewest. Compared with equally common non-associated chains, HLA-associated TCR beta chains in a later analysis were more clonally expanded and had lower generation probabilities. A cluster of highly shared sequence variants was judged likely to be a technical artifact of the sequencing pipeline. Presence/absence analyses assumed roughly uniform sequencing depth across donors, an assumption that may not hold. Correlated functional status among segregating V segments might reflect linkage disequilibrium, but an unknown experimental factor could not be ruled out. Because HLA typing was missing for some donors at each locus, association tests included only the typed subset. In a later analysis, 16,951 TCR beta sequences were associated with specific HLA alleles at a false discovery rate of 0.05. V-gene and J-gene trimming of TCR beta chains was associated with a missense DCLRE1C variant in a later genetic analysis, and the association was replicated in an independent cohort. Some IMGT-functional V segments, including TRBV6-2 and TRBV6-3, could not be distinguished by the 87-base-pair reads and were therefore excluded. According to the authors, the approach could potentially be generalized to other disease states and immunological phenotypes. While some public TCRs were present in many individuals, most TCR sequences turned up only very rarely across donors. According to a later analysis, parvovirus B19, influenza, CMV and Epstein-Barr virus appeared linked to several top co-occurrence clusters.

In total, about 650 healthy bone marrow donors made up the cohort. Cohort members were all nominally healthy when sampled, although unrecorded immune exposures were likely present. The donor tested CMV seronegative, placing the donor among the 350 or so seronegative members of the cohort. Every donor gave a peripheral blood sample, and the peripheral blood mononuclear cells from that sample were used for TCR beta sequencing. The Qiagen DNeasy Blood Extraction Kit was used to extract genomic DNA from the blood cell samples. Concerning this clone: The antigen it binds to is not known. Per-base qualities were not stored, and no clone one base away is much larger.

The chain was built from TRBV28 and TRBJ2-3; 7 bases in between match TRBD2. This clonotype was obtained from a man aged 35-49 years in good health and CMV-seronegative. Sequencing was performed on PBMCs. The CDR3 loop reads CATADRSGTTDTQYF. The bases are TGTGCCACCGCCGACCGAAGCGGGACCACAGATACGCAGTATTTT.